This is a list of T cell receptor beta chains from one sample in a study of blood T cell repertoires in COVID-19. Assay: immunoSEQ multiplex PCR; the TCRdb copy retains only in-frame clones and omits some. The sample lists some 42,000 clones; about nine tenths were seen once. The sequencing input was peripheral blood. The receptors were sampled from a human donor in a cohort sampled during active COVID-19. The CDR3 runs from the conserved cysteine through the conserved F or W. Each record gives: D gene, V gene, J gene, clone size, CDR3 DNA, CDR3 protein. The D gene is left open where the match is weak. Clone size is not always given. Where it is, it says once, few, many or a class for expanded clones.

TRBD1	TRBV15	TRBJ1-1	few	TGTGCCACCAGCAGCGGCGGGACAGGGACTGAAGCTTTCTTT	CATSSGGTGTEAFF
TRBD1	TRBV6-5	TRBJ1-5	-	TGTGCCAGCCGTAGCACAGGGGGTGCCAATCAGCCCCAGCATTTT	CASRSTGGANQPQHF
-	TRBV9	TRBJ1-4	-	TGTGCCAGCAGCGTATCCCCTACAGCAACTTCTGAAAAACTGTTTTTT	CASSVSPTATSEKLFF
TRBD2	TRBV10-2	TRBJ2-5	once	TGCGCCAGCAGTGAGTCAGTGGCTAGCGGTCAAGAGACCCAGTACTTC	CASSESVASGQETQYF
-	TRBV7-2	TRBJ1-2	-	TGTGCCAGCAGCGCTCAGGGGACGTTAAGGGGCTACACCTTC	CASSAQGTLRGYTF
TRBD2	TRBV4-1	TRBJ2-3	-	TGCGCCAGCAGCCGGGGACTAGCGGGAGGGTGGAGGGCAGATACGCAGTATTTT	CASSRGLAGGWRADTQYF
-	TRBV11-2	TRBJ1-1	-	TGTGCCAGCAGCCTCAGGGGAGCCACTGAAGCTTTCTTT	CASSLRGATEAFF
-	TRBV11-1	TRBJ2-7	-	TGTGCCAGCAGCTTAGTGGGGAGCTCCTACGAGCAGTACTTC	CASSLVGSSYEQYF
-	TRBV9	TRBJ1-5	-	TGTGCCAGCAGCGTAGGGAGGGATCAGCCCCAGCATTTT	CASSVGRDQPQHF
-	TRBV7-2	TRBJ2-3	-	TGTGCCAGCAGCTTAGTTGGGGGGGCTAGCACAGATACGCAGTATTTT	CASSLVGGASTDTQYF
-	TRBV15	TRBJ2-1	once	TGTGCCACCAGCAGAGATCCTCAGGGGGGTGAGCAGTTCTTC	CATSRDPQGGEQFF
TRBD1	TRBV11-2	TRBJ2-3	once	TGTGCCAGCAGCTTAGAGGGGACAGGGGGCGGGATGGGAGGCACAGATACGCAGTATTTT	CASSLEGTGGGMGGTDTQYF
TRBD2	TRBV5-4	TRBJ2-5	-	TGTGCCAGCAGCCCGGGTTCTAGCGGGGGGGCACGGGAGACCCAGTACTTC	CASSPGSSGGARETQYF
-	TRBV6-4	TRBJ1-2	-	TGTGCCAGCAATCAAAAGGTGAGTCGGGGTTCTGGCTACACCTTC	CASNQKVSRGSGYTF
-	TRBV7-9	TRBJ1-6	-	TGTGCCAGCAGCCTAGTAAACAGTTCACCCCTCCACTTT	CASSLVNSSPLHF
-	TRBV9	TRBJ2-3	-	TGTGCCAGCGCCGTGGAGCCTAGCACAGATACGCAGTATTTT	CASAVEPSTDTQYF
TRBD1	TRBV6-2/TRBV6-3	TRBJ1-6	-	TGTGCCAGCAGCCCCAGGGGACAGGGATATTCACCCCTCCACTTT	CASSPRGQGYSPLHF
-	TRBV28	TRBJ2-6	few	TGTGCCAGCAGTCTACTGGGCACCAAGGCCGGGGCCAACGTCCTGACTTTC	CASSLLGTKAGANVLTF
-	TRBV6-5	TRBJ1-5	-	TGTGCCAGCGACGATGGTAGCGGCAATCAGCCCCAGCATTTT	CASDDGSGNQPQHF
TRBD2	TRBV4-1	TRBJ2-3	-	TGCGCCAGCAGGAGATTGGGCGGGAGGGCGGATACGCAGTATTTT	CASRRLGGRADTQYF
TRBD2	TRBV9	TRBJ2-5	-	TGTGCCAGCAGCGCCGGGGAGGGGACCCAGTACTTC	CASSAGEGTQYF
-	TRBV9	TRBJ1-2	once	TGTGCCAGCAGCGTAGCAGGGAGGGGGAGCTATGGCTACACCTTC	CASSVAGRGSYGYTF
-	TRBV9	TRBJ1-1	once	TGTGCCAGCAGCCCGCCTCCCCTCGGACAGCCCATGAACACTGAAGCTTTCTTT	CASSPPPLGQPMNTEAFF
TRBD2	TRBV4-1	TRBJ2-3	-	TGCGCCAGCAGCCAACCGACTAGCGGGAGGGCCAAAGATACGCAGTATTTT	CASSQPTSGRAKDTQYF
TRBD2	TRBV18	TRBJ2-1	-	TGTGCCAGCTCCCTCACTAGCGGGGGGGAAATATACAATGAGCAGTTCTTC	CASSLTSGGEIYNEQFF
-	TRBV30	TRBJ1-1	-	TGTGCCTGGAGGACAGGAAACACTGAAGCTTTCTTT	CAWRTGNTEAFF
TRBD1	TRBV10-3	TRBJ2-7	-	TGTGCCATCAGGGAGGACAGGGGGCGGTCATACGAGCAGTACTTC	CAIREDRGRSYEQYF
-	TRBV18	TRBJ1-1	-	TGTGCCAGCTCCCAGGACAGTGTGTACACTGAAGCTTTCTTT	CASSQDSVYTEAFF
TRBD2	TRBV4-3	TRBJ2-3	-	TGCGCCAGCAGCCAGTACCCGAGAGCGGGGGGCTCAGATACGCAGTATTTT	CASSQYPRAGGSDTQYF
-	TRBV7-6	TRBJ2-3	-	TGTGCCAGCAGAGACACAGGGAGGGACACAGATACGCAGTATTTT	CASRDTGRDTDTQYF
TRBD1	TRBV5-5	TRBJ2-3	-	TGTGCCAGCAGCCAAGGACAGGGAAGGAGCACAGATACGCAGTATTTT	CASSQGQGRSTDTQYF